In this sample, the clone carrying this T cell receptor (beta chain) turned up a few times. Its antigen is undetermined. TCRdb itself ran the reads through MiXCR, one entry per CDR3 protein. The table lists approximately 150,000 distinct CDR3 sequences, about 6% of them singletons. The sample originates from a study of T cell repertoires in cytomegalovirus infection. About the research overall: A matching HLA type, together with CMV infection, was signaled by public TCR beta signatures.

This CDR3 is built from 15 residues. Trimming removed 1 base at V and 2 bases at J, with 11 bases between. Germline lookup yields CDR1 LNHNV and CDR2 YYDKDF (reference sequence). Study results and caveats: Based on cumulative public TCR beta family frequency, carriers of CMV plus the relevant HLA were identified. The study found HLA-C-restricted CMV-specific TCR beta clonotypes dominating the ex vivo response.

The genes are TRBV15 and TRBJ1-2, with a possible D match to TRBD1 (6 bases). This TCR derives from a human donor in good health (CMV status not recorded). Some clones in this sample may be carry-over from other donors' samples. The sample taken for sequencing was PBMCs. Here the CDR3 reads CATSRGQDGNYGYTF. The CDR3 DNA sequence: TGTGCCACCAGCAGAGGACAGGACGGAAACTATGGCTACACCTTC.